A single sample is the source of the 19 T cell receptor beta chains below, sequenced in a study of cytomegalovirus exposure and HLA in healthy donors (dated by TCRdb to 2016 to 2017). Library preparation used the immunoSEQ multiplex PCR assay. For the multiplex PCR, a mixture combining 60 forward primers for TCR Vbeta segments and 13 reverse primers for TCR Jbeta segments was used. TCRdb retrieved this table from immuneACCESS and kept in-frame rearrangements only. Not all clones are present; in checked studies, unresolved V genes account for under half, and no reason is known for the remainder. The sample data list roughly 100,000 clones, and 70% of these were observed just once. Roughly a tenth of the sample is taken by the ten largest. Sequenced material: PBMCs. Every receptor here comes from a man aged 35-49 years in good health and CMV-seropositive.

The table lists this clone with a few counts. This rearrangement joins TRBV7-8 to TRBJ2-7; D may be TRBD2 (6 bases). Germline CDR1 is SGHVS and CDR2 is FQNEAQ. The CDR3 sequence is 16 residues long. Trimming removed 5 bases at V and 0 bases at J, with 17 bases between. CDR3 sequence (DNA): TGTGCCAGCAGCCCCCGCCCTAGCGACCACTCCTACGAGCAGTACGTC. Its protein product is CASSPRPSDHSYEQYV.

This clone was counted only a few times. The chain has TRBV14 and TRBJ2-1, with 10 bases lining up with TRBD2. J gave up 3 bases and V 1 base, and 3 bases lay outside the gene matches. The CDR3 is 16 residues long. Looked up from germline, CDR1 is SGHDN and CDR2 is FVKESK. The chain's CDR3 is CASSQGTSGYYNEQFF. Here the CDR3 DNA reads TGTGCCAGCAGCCAAGGGACTAGCGGATACTACAATGAGCAGTTCTTC.

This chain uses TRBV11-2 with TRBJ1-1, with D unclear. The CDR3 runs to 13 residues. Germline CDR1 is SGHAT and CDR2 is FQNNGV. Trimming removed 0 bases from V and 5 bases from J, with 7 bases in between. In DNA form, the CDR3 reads TGTGCCAGCAGCTTAGATCGAGGTACTGAAGCTTTCTTT. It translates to CASSLDRGTEAFF.

This CDR3 reads CASSSGTSGRAGELFF. In DNA, the CDR3 is TGCGCCAGCAGCTCGGGGACTAGCGGGAGAGCCGGGGAGCTGTTTTTT. The chain uses TRBV5-1 and TRBJ2-2, with 14 bases matching TRBD2. Looked up from germline, CDR1 is SGHRS and CDR2 is YFSETQ. The CDR3 is 16 amino acids. V lost 3 bases to trimming and J lost 6 bases; unmatched junction nucleotides: 4.

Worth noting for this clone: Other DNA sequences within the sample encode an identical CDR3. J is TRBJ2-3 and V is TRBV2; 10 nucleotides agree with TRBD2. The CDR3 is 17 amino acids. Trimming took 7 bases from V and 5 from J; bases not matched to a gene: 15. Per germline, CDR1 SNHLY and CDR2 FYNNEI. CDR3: CASKRASGSDWGDTQYF. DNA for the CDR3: TGTGCCAGCAAAAGAGCTAGCGGGAGTGATTGGGGAGATACGCAGTATTTT. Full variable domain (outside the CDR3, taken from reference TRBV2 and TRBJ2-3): EPEVTQTPSHQVTQMGQEVILRCVPISNHLYFYWYRQILGQKVEFLVSFYNNEISEKSEIFDDQFSVERPDGSNFTLKIRSTKLEDSAMYFCASKRASGSDWGDTQYFGPGTRLTVL.

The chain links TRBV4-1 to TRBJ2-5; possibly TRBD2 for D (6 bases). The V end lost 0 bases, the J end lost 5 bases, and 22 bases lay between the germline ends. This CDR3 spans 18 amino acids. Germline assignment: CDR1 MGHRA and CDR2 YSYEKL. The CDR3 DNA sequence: TGCGCCAGCAGCCAAGAAGGAGGGTCGACATCGAGGCGGGAGACCCAGTACTTC. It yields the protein CASSQEGGSTSRRETQYF.

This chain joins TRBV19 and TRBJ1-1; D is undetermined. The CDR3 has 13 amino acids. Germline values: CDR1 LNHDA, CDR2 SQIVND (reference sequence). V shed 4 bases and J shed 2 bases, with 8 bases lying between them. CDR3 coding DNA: TGTGCCAGTAGTAGTGGTGGCAACACTGAAGCTTTCTTT. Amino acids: CASSSGGNTEAFF.

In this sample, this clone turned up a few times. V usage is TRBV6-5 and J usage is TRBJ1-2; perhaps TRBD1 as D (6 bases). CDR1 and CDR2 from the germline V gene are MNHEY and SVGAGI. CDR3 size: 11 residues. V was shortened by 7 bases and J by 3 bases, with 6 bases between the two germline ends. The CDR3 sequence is CASTGDYGYTF. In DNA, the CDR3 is TGTGCCAGCACAGGGGACTATGGCTACACCTTC.

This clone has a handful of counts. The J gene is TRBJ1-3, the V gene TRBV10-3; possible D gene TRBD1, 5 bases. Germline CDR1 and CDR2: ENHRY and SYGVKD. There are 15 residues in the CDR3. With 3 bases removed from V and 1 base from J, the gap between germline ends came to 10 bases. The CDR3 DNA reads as TGTGCCATCAGTGACGCCGACAGATCTGGAAACACCATATATTTT. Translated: CAISDADRSGNTIYF.

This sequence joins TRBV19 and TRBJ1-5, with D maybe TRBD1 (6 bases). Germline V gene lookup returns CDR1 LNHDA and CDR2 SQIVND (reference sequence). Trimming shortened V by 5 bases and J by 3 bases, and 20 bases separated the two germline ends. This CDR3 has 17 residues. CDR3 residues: CASSPPLTGFDNQPQHF. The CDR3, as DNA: TGTGCCAGTAGTCCGCCCCTTACAGGGTTTGACAATCAGCCCCAGCATTTT.

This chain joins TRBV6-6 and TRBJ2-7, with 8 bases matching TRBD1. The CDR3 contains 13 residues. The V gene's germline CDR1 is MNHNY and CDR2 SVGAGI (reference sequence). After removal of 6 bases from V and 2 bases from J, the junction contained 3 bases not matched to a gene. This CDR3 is CASRGTGTYEQYV. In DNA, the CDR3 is TGTGCCAGCAGGGGGACAGGTACCTACGAGCAGTACGTC.

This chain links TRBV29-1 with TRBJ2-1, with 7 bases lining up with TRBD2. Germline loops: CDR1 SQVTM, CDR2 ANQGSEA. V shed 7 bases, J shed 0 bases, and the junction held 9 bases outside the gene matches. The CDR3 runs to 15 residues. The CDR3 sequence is CSARAGVNSYNEQFF. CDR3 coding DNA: TGCAGCGCCAGGGCGGGGGTAAACTCCTACAATGAGCAGTTCTTC.

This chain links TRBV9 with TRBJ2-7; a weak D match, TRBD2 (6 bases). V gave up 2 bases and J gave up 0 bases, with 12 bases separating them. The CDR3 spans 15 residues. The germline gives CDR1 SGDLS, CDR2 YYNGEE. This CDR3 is CASSVGGVGSYEQYF. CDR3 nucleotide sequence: TGTGCCAGCAGCGTTGGCGGGGTGGGCTCCTACGAGCAGTACTTC.

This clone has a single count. For the CDR3, the DNA is TGTGCCAGCAGTGAAGACTTGCCTAGCAGGTGGGGAGAGACCCAGTACTTC. Encoded protein: CASSEDLPSRWGETQYF. The V call is TRBV2, the J call TRBJ2-5, with a weak D call TRBD2 (5 bases). This CDR3 comprises 17 residues. Trimming stripped 1 base from V and 4 bases from J, with 19 bases between. Germline V gives CDR1 SNHLY, CDR2 FYNNEI.

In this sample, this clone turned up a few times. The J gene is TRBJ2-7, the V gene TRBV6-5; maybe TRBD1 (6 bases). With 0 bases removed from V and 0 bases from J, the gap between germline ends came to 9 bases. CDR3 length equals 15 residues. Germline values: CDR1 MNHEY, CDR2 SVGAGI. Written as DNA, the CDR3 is TGTGCCAGCAGTTACTCCCAGGGGCCCTCCTACGAGCAGTACTTC. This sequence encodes CASSYSQGPSYEQYF.

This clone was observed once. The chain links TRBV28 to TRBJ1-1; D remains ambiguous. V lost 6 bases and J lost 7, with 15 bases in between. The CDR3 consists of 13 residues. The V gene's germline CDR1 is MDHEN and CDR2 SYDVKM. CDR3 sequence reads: CASSLGRALEAFF. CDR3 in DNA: TGTGCCAGCAGCCTTGGGAGGGCCCTTGAAGCTTTCTTT. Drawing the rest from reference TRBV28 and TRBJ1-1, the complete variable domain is DVKVTQSSRYLVKRTGEKVFLECVQDMDHENMFWYRQDPGLGLRLIYFSYDVKMKEKGDIPEGYSVSREKKERFSLILESASTNQTSMYLCASSLGRALEAFFGQGTRLTVV.

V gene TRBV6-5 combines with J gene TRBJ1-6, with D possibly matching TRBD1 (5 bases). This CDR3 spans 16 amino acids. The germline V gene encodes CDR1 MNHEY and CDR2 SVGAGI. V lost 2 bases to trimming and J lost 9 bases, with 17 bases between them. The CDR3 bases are TGTGCCAGCAGTTACACCGCAGGGCTAATTGGTTCACCCCTCCACTTT. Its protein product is CASSYTAGLIGSPLHF.

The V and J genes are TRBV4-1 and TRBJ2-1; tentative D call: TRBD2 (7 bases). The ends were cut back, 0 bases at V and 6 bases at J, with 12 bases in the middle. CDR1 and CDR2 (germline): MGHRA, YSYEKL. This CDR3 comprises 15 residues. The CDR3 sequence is CASSQDWGGGNEQFF. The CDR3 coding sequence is TGCGCCAGCAGCCAAGATTGGGGAGGGGGCAATGAGCAGTTCTTC.

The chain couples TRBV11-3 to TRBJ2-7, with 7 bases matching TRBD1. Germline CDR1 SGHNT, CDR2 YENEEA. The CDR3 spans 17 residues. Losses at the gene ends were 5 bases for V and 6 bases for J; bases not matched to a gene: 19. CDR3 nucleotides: TGTGCCAGCAGCCCAGCTCGTGGGACAGAACCTACGGGCGAGCAGTACTTC. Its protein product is CASSPARGTEPTGEQYF.